These 15 T cell receptor beta chains share one sample of origin, sequenced in a study of cytomegalovirus exposure and HLA in healthy donors (dated by TCRdb to about 2017). Library preparation employed the immunoSEQ multiplex PCR assay. For the multiplex PCR, a mixture combining 60 forward primers for TCR Vbeta segments and 13 reverse primers for TCR Jbeta segments was used. Sourced from immuneACCESS, this table was stored by TCRdb with only in-frame sequences that have V and J called. A share of the clones is absent; for the studies checked, an unresolved V gene accounts for under half, and the remainder has no known explanation. For this sample there are roughly 240,000 clones; more than 70% appear just once. The ten biggest clones cover about 0.5% of the sample. The specimen sequenced was PBMCs. These receptors were taken from a boy aged 5 to 17 in good health and CMV-seronegative.

This chain joins TRBV6-5 and TRBJ2-2; D is ambiguous. CDR1 is MNHEY, CDR2 SVGAGI, per germline. The length of the CDR3 is 14 residues. Trimming took 0 bases from V and 5 from J, leaving 7 bases between them. The CDR3 bases are TGTGCCAGCAGTTACTCGACTCATACCGGGGAGCTGTTTTTT. It is translated as CASSYSTHTGELFF.

CDR3 sequence (DNA): TGTGCCAGCAGTCAACAGGGATTTCGGCCGAGGGTTGATGAAAAACTGTTTTTT. Amino acids: CASSQQGFRPRVDEKLFF. V and J are TRBV27 and TRBJ1-4; D might be TRBD1 (6 bases). CDR1 and CDR2 (germline): MNHEY, SMNVEV (reference sequence). V was pared by 5 bases and J by 6 bases, with 25 bases between. The CDR3 has 18 residues.

This rearrangement joins TRBV6-1 to TRBJ1-5, with D perhaps TRBD1 (6 bases). Trimming removed 3 bases from V and 6 bases from J, with 12 bases in between. The CDR3 sequence is 14 residues long. CDR1 is MNHNS and CDR2 is SASEGT in the germline V gene. The CDR3 region has the DNA TGTGCCAGCAGTGAGGTGGGGGCGGGTCAGCCCCAGCATTTT. Protein: CASSEVGAGQPQHF.

The gene calls are TRBV5-1 and TRBJ2-5, with D possibly being TRBD2 (5 bases). V was cut by 3 bases and J by 11 bases, with 23 bases left in between. Germline CDR1 reads SGHRS; CDR2 reads YFSETQ. The CDR3 runs to 15 residues. The CDR3: CASSSAGYPAQVQYF. The CDR3 coding sequence is TGCGCCAGCAGCTCGGCGGGCTACCCAGCTCAGGTGCAGTACTTC.

The CDR3 DNA sequence: TGTGCCAGTAGTACAGGGGGCGATGACTATGGCTACACCTTC. Encoded protein: CASSTGGDDYGYTF. The gene calls are TRBV19 and TRBJ1-2, with 8 bases identical to TRBD1. CDR3 length equals 14 residues. Trimming took 4 bases from V and 3 from J; bases not matched to a gene: 4. Germline CDR1 and CDR2: LNHDA and SQIVND (reference sequence).

The genes are TRBV11-2 and TRBJ1-2; 9 bases fit TRBD1. V was pared by 5 bases and J by 12 bases, with 7 bases of the junction left unmatched. Germline loops: CDR1 SGHAT, CDR2 FQNNGV. The CDR3 is made up of 12 amino acids. The CDR3 here is CASSITGGVDTF. DNA of the CDR3: TGTGCCAGCAGCATTACAGGGGGCGTAGACACCTTC. Complete variable domain (other parts from reference TRBV11-2 and TRBJ1-2): EAGVAQSPRYKIIEKRQSVAFWCNPISGHATLYWYQQILGQGPKLLIQFQNNGVVDDSQLPKDRFSAERLKGVDSTLKIQPAKLEDSAVYLCASSITGGVDTFGSGTRLTVV.

The chain carries TRBV6-4 and TRBJ2-1; 9 positions match TRBD1. Germline V gives CDR1 MRHNA, CDR2 SNTAGT. V was clipped by 5 bases and J by 6 bases; unmatched bases: 20. The length of the CDR3 is 19 residues. The CDR3 DNA follows: TGTGCCAGCAGTCACGCCGCCCGTAAGGGACAGGGCACAATCAATGAGCAGTTCTTC. It translates to CASSHAARKGQGTINEQFF.

The V and J genes are TRBV19 and TRBJ1-2, with 8 nucleotides matching TRBD1. V shed 7 bases, J shed 8 bases, and the junction held 15 bases outside the gene matches. Per germline, CDR1 LNHDA and CDR2 SQIVND (reference sequence). CDR3 length: 15 amino acids. The CDR3 protein is CASTPRTGKTWGYTF. The CDR3 DNA sequence: TGTGCCAGTACCCCCCGGACAGGGAAAACATGGGGCTACACCTTC.

V and J are TRBV6-1 and TRBJ2-5; 10 bases map to TRBD2. The CDR3 covers 15 residues. The germline V gene has CDR1 MNHNS and CDR2 SASEGT. Losses at the gene ends were 2 bases for V and 5 bases for J; bases not matched to a gene: 5. CDR3 nucleotide sequence: TGTGCCAGCAGTGAACTCCTAGCGGGAGATGAGACCCAGTACTTC. It codes for CASSELLAGDETQYF.

The V gene is TRBV19, the J gene TRBJ2-5, with 8 nucleotides matching TRBD2. Germline V gene data show CDR1 as LNHDA and CDR2 as SQIVND (reference sequence). The J segment lost 4 bases and the V segment lost 0 bases, leaving 19 bases of the junction unmatched. There are 20 residues in the CDR3. The CDR3 here is CASSIDPAGLAGPLGETQYF. The CDR3 coding sequence is TGTGCCAGTAGTATAGATCCAGCAGGCCTAGCGGGTCCTTTGGGAGAGACCCAGTACTTC.

In regard to this clone: Other DNA sequences of this sample code for an identical CDR3. The gene calls are TRBV9 and TRBJ1-1; D call uncertain. V shed 2 bases and J shed 3 bases, with 11 bases lying between them. The CDR3 has 14 amino acids. Per the germline V gene, CDR1 is SGDLS and CDR2 is YYNGEE. The CDR3 bases are TGTGCCAGCAGCGTGGCAGCGAGAGACACTGAAGCTTTCTTT. Its translation: CASSVAARDTEAFF. Drawing the rest from reference TRBV9 and TRBJ1-1, the complete variable domain is DSGVTQTPKHLITATGQRVTLRCSPRSGDLSVYWYQQSLDQGLQFLIQYYNGEERAKGNILERFSAQQFPDLHSELNLSSLELGDSALYFCASSVAARDTEAFFGQGTRLTVV.

This chain uses TRBV5-6 with TRBJ2-2; unclear D gene. CDR1 and CDR2 from the germline V gene are SGHDT and YYEEEE. CDR3 length: 14 amino acids. With 2 bases removed from V and 5 bases from J, the gap between germline ends came to 10 bases. This chain's CDR3 is CASSFFLGTGELFF. CDR3 sequence (DNA): TGTGCCAGCAGCTTTTTCCTAGGAACCGGGGAGCTGTTTTTT.

The chain is built from TRBV9 and TRBJ1-3; D might be TRBD1 (6 bases). The CDR3 loop spans 14 amino acids. Germline values: CDR1 SGDLS, CDR2 YYNGEE. Trimming pared 2 bases from V and 0 bases from J, leaving 6 bases between. CDR3 protein: CASSVDSSGNTIYF. CDR3 sequence (DNA): TGTGCCAGCAGCGTGGACAGCTCTGGAAACACCATATATTTT.

The J gene is TRBJ1-2, the V gene TRBV20-1; no clear D gene. This CDR3 has 11 amino acids. Per the germline V gene, CDR1 is DFQATT and CDR2 is SNEGSKA (reference sequence). The ends were cut back, 0 bases at V and 8 bases at J, with 7 bases in the middle. CDR3 sequence: CSARDPRGYTF. CDR3 coding DNA: TGCAGTGCTAGAGACCCTAGGGGCTACACCTTC.

The gene calls are TRBV6-1 and TRBJ2-7, with TRBD1 matching 9 bases. The CDR3 has 15 amino acids. J was trimmed by 3 bases and V by 2 bases; bases with no gene match: 5. In germline, CDR1 is MNHNS, CDR2 SASEGT. The CDR3 sequence is CASSEPGTGIYEQYF. In nucleotides, the CDR3 is TGTGCCAGCAGTGAACCCGGGACAGGGATCTACGAGCAGTACTTC.